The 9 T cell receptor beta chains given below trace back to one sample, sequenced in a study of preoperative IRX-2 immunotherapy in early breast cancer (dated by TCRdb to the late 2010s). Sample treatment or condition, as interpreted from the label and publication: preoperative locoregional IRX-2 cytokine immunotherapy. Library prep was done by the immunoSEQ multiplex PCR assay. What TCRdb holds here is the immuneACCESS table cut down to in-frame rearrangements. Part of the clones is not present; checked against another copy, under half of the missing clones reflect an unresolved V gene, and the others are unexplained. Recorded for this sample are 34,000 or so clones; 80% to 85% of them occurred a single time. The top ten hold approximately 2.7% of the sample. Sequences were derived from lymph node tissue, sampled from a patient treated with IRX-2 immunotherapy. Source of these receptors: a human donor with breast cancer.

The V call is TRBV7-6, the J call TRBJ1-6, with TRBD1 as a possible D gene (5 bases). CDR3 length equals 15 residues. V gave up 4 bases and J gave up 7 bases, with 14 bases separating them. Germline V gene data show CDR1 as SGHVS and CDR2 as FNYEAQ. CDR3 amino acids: CASSSQANRNSPLHF. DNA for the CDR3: TGTGCCAGCAGCTCACAGGCCAACAGGAATTCACCCCTCCACTTT.

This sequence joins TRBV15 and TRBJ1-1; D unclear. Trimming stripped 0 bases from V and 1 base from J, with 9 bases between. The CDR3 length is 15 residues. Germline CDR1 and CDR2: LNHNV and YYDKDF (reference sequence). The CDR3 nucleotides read TGTGCCACCAGCAGAGATTCGGCGGGGAACACTGAAGCTTTCTTT. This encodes CATSRDSAGNTEAFF. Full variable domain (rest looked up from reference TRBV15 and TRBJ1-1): DAMVIQNPRYQVTQFGKPVTLSCSQTLNHNVMYWYQQKSSQAPKLLFHYYDKDFNNEADTPDNFQSRRPNTSFCFLDIRSPGLGDTAMYLCATSRDSAGNTEAFFGQGTRLTVV.

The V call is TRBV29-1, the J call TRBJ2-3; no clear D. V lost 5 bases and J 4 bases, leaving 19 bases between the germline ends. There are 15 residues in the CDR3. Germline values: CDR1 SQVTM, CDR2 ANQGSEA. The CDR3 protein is CSVRQGYLVPDTQYF. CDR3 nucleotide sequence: TGCAGCGTTCGACAAGGTTATTTGGTTCCAGATACGCAGTATTTT.

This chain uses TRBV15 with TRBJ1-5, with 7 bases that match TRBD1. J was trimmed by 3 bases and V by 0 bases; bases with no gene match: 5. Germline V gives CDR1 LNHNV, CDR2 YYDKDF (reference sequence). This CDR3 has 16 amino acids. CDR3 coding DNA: TGTGCCACCAGCAGAGAAGGGGGCTGGGACAATCAGCCCCAGCATTTT. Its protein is CATSREGGWDNQPQHF. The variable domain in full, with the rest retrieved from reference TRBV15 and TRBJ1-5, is DAMVIQNPRYQVTQFGKPVTLSCSQTLNHNVMYWYQQKSSQAPKLLFHYYDKDFNNEADTPDNFQSRRPNTSFCFLDIRSPGLGDTAMYLCATSREGGWDNQPQHFGDGTRLSIL.

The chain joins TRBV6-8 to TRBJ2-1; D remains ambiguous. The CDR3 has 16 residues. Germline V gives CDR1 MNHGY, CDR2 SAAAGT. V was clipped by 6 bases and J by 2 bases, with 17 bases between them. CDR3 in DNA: TGTGCCAGCAGACCACTCGGTAGGCTTACCTACAATGAGCAGTTCTTC. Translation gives CASRPLGRLTYNEQFF.

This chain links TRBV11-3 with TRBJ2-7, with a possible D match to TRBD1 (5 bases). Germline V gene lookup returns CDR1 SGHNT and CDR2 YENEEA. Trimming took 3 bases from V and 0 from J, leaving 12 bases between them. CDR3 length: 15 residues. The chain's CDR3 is CASSLEGVSSYEQYF. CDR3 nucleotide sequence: TGTGCCAGCAGCTTGGAAGGGGTGAGCTCCTACGAGCAGTACTTC. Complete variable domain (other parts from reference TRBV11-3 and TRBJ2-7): EAGVVQSPRYKIIEKKQPVAFWCNPISGHNTLYWYLQNLGQGPELLIRYENEEAVDDSQLPKDRFSAERLKGVDSTLKIQPAELGDSAVYLCASSLEGVSSYEQYFGPGTRLTVT.

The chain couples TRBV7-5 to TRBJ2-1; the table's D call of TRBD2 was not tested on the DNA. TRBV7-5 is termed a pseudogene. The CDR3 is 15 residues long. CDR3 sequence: CASSRLAGGGNEQFF. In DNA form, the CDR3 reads TGTGCCAGCAGCCGTCTAGCGGGAGGCGGCAATGAGCAGTTCTTC.

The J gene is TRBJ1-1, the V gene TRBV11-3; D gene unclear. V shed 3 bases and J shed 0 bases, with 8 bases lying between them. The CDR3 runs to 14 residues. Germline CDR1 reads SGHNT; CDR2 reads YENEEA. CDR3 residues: CASSFEGVNTEAFF. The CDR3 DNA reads TGTGCCAGCAGCTTCGAGGGTGTGAACACTGAAGCTTTCTTT.

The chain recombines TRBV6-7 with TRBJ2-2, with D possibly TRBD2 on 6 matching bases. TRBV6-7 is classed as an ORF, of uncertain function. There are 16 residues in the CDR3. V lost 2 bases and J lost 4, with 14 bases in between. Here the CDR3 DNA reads TGTGCCAGCAGTTACAGGTTGGGGGGTTCCACCGGGGAGCTGTTTTTT. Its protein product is CASSYRLGGSTGELFF.